The 27 T cell receptor beta chains in this list originate from one sample, sequenced in a study of Graves' ophthalmopathy and Graves' hyperthyroidism. Amplified material comprised TCR beta CDR3 regions derived from RNA transcripts. First-round RT-PCR employed HTBI primers, with a second-round multiplex PCR after it. TCRdb itself ran the multiplex PCR reads through MiXCR, one entry per CDR3 protein. The sample shows 400,000 to 450,000 distinct CDR3 sequences, under 25% of them seen only once. The sequenced sample was peripheral blood. The receptor source for this set is a woman aged 18-30 years with stable Graves' hyperthyroidism.

This clonotype was recorded at least ten times. V is TRBV6-2 or TRBV6-3 and J is TRBJ1-1; no firm D call. The CDR3 is made up of 14 amino acids. Trimming took 6 bases from V and 1 from J, leaving 12 bases between them. The V gene's germline CDR1 is MNHEY and CDR2 SVGEGT. The CDR3 DNA reads as TGTGCCAGCAGCCCCCATTTTGGGAACACTGAAGCTTTCTTT. Its translation is CASSPHFGNTEAFF.

Here the CDR3 DNA reads TGTGCCAGCATCCCCCGGTGGCCGCAAGAGACCCAGTACTTC. It specifies CASIPRWPQETQYF. The rearrangement links TRBV6-1 to TRBJ2-5, with unresolved D. V was clipped by 7 bases and J by 2 bases, with 14 bases between them. The germline CDR1 and CDR2 sequences are MNHNS and SASEGT. The length of the CDR3 is 14 residues.

This clonotype was observed at least ten times. J is TRBJ2-6 and V is TRBV15; no definite D call. Germline-derived CDR1 and CDR2 are LNHNV and YYDKDF (reference sequence). V dropped 10 bases and J dropped 0 bases, with 16 bases sitting between them. The CDR3 extends over 16 amino acids. CDR3 in amino acids: CAIRRDFSSGANVLTF. CDR3 coding DNA: TGTGCCATACGTAGGGATTTCAGCTCTGGGGCCAACGTCCTGACTTTC.

Many counts were recorded for this clonotype. The chain recombines TRBV15 with TRBJ2-6; 9 bases map to TRBD1. Losses at the gene ends were 3 bases for V and 0 bases for J; bases not matched to a gene: 6. Germline V gene sequence: CDR1 LNHNV, CDR2 YYDKDF (reference sequence). The CDR3 has 18 amino acids. The CDR3 loop is CATSSAGQGPSGANVLTF. The CDR3 DNA reads as TGTGCCACCAGCAGTGCGGGACAGGGACCCTCTGGGGCCAACGTCCTGACTTTC.

This clonotype was picked up a small number of times. This sequence may be a read error, since a much larger clone differs from it by one base. The rearrangement links TRBV13 to TRBJ2-7; tentatively, D is TRBD2 (5 bases). Germline V gene lookup returns CDR1 PRHDT and CDR2 FYEKMQ (reference sequence). V was trimmed by 3 bases and J by 9 bases, leaving 12 bases between them. This CDR3 region has 12 residues. CDR3 DNA: TGTGCCAGCAGCTTCTCCGACGGAGGGCAGTACTTC. This encodes CASSFSDGGQYF.

This clonotype was detected ten times or more. The chain employs TRBV6-5 and TRBJ2-2; 11 nucleotides align to TRBD1. V lost 7 bases and J lost 6; bases outside the gene matches: 10. The CDR3 has 16 residues. CDR1 and CDR2 (germline): MNHEY, SVGAGI. CDR3 protein: CASTTTGTGGPGELFF. CDR3 coding DNA: TGTGCCAGCACCACCACCGGGACAGGGGGTCCCGGGGAGCTGTTTTTT.

At least ten counts were recorded for this clonotype. V and J are TRBV19 and TRBJ1-3; 9 nucleotides match TRBD1. The ends lost 6 bases at V and 2 bases at J; junction bases unmatched: 11. The CDR3 consists of 17 residues. Germline V lookup: CDR1 LNHDA, CDR2 SQIVND (reference sequence). CDR3 in DNA: TGTGCCAGTAGGACACCTCCGGGACAGGGTCCTGGAAACACCATATATTTT. This encodes CASRTPPGQGPGNTIYF.

This clonotype was seen many times. A much larger clone lies a single base off, so this may be a read error. This chain uses TRBV27 with TRBJ1-2; 7 bases map to TRBD1. From germline, CDR1 is MNHEY and CDR2 SMNVEV (reference sequence). This CDR3 contains 14 residues. The CDR3 protein is CASSSLTGPYGYIF. CDR3 DNA sequence: TGTGCCAGCAGTTCGCTGACAGGGCCCTATGGCTACATCTTC.

Ten or more counts support this clonotype. The J gene is TRBJ2-5, the V gene TRBV10-3; TRBD2 aligns across 11 bases. The CDR3 covers 16 residues. Germline V lookup: CDR1 ENHRY, CDR2 SYGVKD. Germline trimming cut 10 bases from V and 1 base from J; bases unmatched to any gene: 11. DNA for the CDR3: TGTGCCACCCGATCCGGGACTAGCGGTTCCCAAGAGACCCAGTACTTC. Its translation is CATRSGTSGSQETQYF.

At least ten counts were recorded for this clonotype. The chain recombines TRBV29-1 with TRBJ1-1; D remains unclear. The CDR3 has 14 amino acids. Looked up from germline, CDR1 is SQVTM and CDR2 is ANQGSEA. The V end lost 2 bases, the J end lost 1 base, and 11 bases lay between the germline ends. CDR3 in DNA: TGCAGCGTTGAACAACGGCAGAAGAACACTGAAGCTTTCTTT. As protein: CSVEQRQKNTEAFF.

This clonotype was seen at least ten times. The V call is TRBV20-1, the J call TRBJ2-5; possible D gene TRBD2, 5 bases. In germline, CDR1 is DFQATT, CDR2 SNEGSKA (reference sequence). Trimming cost V 2 bases and J 2 bases, with 9 bases left between them. The CDR3 sequence is 13 residues long. The CDR3 sequence: CSARLGAQETQYF. The CDR3 DNA reads TGCAGTGCTAGATTGGGAGCTCAAGAGACCCAGTACTTC.

This clonotype showed up many times. This chain connects TRBV6-5 to TRBJ2-5; 14 positions match TRBD2. The CDR3 is made up of 16 amino acids. The junction had 5 bases not matched to a gene; V was cut back by 4 bases and J by 4 bases. Germline CDR1 reads MNHEY; CDR2 reads SVGAGI. In nucleotides, the CDR3 is TGTGCCAGCAGTTCCTTGACTAGCGGGAGGGCAGAGACCCAGTACTTC. Translation gives CASSSLTSGRAETQYF.

The chain employs TRBV19 and TRBJ2-2, with 8 bases identical to TRBD2. J gave up 4 bases and V 5 bases, and 6 bases lay outside the gene matches. The CDR3 is 15 residues long. CDR1 is LNHDA, CDR2 SQIVND, per germline (reference sequence). In DNA, the CDR3 is TGTGCCAGTAGTTTAAGCGGGAGAAGCACCGGGGAGCTGTTTTTT. Translated, it gives CASSLSGRSTGELFF.

This rearrangement joins TRBV15 to TRBJ2-5; 9 positions agree with TRBD2. The CDR3 contains 14 residues. Germline CDR1 and CDR2: LNHNV and YYDKDF (reference sequence). With 3 bases clipped from V and 5 bases from J, the junction kept 4 bases outside the gene matches. The CDR3 DNA sequence: TGTGCCACCAGCAGTAGACTAGCGGATGAGACCCAGTACTTC. This sequence encodes CATSSRLADETQYF. Looking up the rest from reference TRBV15 and TRBJ2-5 gives the full variable domain: DAMVIQNPRYQVTQFGKPVTLSCSQTLNHNVMYWYQQKSSQAPKLLFHYYDKDFNNEADTPDNFQSRRPNTSFCFLDIRSPGLGDTAMYLCATSSRLADETQYFGPGTRLLVL.

The chain is built from TRBV29-1 and TRBJ2-7, with a tentative D call TRBD1 (6 bases). Germline CDR1 is SQVTM and CDR2 is ANQGSEA. V dropped 4 bases and J dropped 5 bases, with 15 bases sitting between them. The CDR3 totals 13 residues. The CDR3 DNA reads TGCAGCGTTGCGGGCAGGGGAAGGGACGAGCAGTACTTC. This encodes CSVAGRGRDEQYF.

This clonotype was counted ten times or more. The chain links TRBV27 to TRBJ2-5; possibly TRBD2 for D (6 bases). The germline gives CDR1 MNHEY, CDR2 SMNVEV (reference sequence). Trimming pared 5 bases from V and 5 bases from J, leaving 21 bases between. The length of the CDR3 is 16 residues. DNA for the CDR3: TGTGCCAGCAGTCCCCCACCAGCGGGTGGGGGGGAGACCCAGTACTTC. It specifies CASSPPPAGGGETQYF.

The chain links TRBV15 to TRBJ2-7; the D gene is possibly TRBD1 (5 bases). Trimming took 0 bases from V and 3 from J, leaving 12 bases between them. The CDR3 runs 15 residues. Per germline, CDR1 LNHNV and CDR2 YYDKDF (reference sequence). The chain's CDR3 is CATSRETAGYYEQYF. CDR3 bases: TGTGCCACCAGCAGAGAGACAGCCGGTTACTACGAGCAGTACTTC.

This clonotype was observed many times. The rearrangement links TRBV29-1 to TRBJ2-5; TRBD2 agrees at 14 bases. Germline V lookup: CDR1 SQVTM, CDR2 ANQGSEA. Trimming cost V 7 bases and J 2 bases; bases outside gene matches: 3. The CDR3 extends over 14 amino acids. The CDR3 here is CSAGLAGVQETQYF. The DNA of the CDR3 is TGCAGCGCGGGACTAGCGGGAGTACAAGAGACCCAGTACTTC.

This clonotype was recorded many times. The chain couples TRBV3-1 to TRBJ2-2; D unresolved. Per the germline V gene, CDR1 is LGHDT and CDR2 is YNNKEL (reference sequence). The CDR3 is 13 amino acids. V was cut by 1 base and J by 6 bases, with 6 bases left in between. The CDR3 sequence: CASSQVRSGELFF. As DNA, the CDR3 is TGTGCCAGCAGCCAAGTAAGGTCCGGGGAGCTGTTTTTT.

The table lists this clonotype with many counts. The rearrangement links TRBV2 to TRBJ2-4; either TRBD1 or TRBD2 may fit D (5 bases each). The V end lost 1 base, the J end lost 2 bases, and 6 bases lay between the germline ends. The CDR3 extends over 14 amino acids. The germline gives CDR1 SNHLY, CDR2 FYNNEI. As DNA, the CDR3 is TGTGCCAGCAGTGAAGGGGGGTCCAAAAACATTCAGTACTTC. Its protein is CASSEGGSKNIQYF.

The CDR3 loop reads CASKSSGSEQYF. CDR3 sequence (DNA): TGTGCCAGCAAATCTAGCGGGAGCGAGCAGTACTTC. The chain has TRBV2 and TRBJ2-7; TRBD2 matches 10 bases. The CDR3 totals 12 residues. With V trimmed by 7 bases and J by 6 bases, 3 bases remained unmatched. The V gene's germline CDR1 is SNHLY and CDR2 FYNNEI. Full variable domain (outside the CDR3, taken from reference TRBV2 and TRBJ2-7): EPEVTQTPSHQVTQMGQEVILRCVPISNHLYFYWYRQILGQKVEFLVSFYNNEISEKSEIFDDQFSVERPDGSNFTLKIRSTKLEDSAMYFCASKSSGSEQYFGPGTRLTVT.

The rearrangement uses TRBV6-2 or TRBV6-3 and TRBJ2-7; the match to TRBD1 covers 9 bases. Germline trimming cut 0 bases from V and 5 bases from J; bases unmatched to any gene: 8. Germline CDR1 is MNHEY and CDR2 is SVGEGT. The CDR3 spans 16 residues. As DNA, the CDR3 is TGTGCCAGCAGTTACTCGAAACAGGGGGCGTTCGACGAGCAGTACTTC. It yields the protein CASSYSKQGAFDEQYF.

This clonotype was recorded many times. The V call is TRBV28, the J call TRBJ2-7; TRBD2 matches 9 bases. J was trimmed by 6 bases and V by 3 bases; bases with no gene match: 9. Germline CDR1 MDHEN, CDR2 SYDVKM. The CDR3 consists of 15 residues. The DNA for the CDR3 is TGTGCCAGCAGTTTGGCGGGAGGGCTCGAGGCCGAGCAGTACTTC. Translated, it gives CASSLAGGLEAEQYF.

Worth noting for this clonotype: One end of the junction fails to match germline, which may point to a read error. The chain uses TRBV28 and TRBJ2-5, with D unclear. CDR1 and CDR2 (germline): MDHEN, SYDVKM. CDR3 length: 13 amino acids. The CDR3 loop reads CGSSLAYQETRYF. CDR3 sequence (DNA): TGTGGCAGCAGTTTGGCTTACCAAGAGACCCGGTACTTC.

V gene TRBV5-1 combines with J gene TRBJ1-1, with 10 nucleotides matching TRBD1. Germline V gene lookup returns CDR1 SGHRS and CDR2 YFSETQ. The trim removed 4 bases at V and 5 bases at J, leaving 20 bases unmatched. This CDR3 region has 19 residues. CDR3 bases: TGCGCCAGCAGCGAGACAGGGGGCTTCAGGTTTTTTCGAGGGACTGAAGCTTTCTTT. It translates to CASSETGGFRFFRGTEAFF.

Comments on this clonotype: This may come from a read error, since a much larger clone is one base off. In nucleotides, the CDR3 is TGTGCCAGCAGCTCTAGCGGGAGGCTCCAAGAGACCAAGTACTTC. Translation: CASSSSGRLQETKYF. V gene TRBV11-2 combines with J gene TRBJ2-5, with 11 positions matching TRBD2. Germline V lookup: CDR1 SGHAT, CDR2 FQNNGV. The CDR3 covers 15 residues.

This chain links TRBV18 with TRBJ2-7; weak D call: TRBD1 (6 bases). V lost 4 bases and J lost 5, with 12 bases in between. Germline V gene lookup returns CDR1 KGHSH and CDR2 LQKENI. This CDR3 is 13 amino acids long. CDR3 residues: CASSLGQSHEQYF. CDR3 DNA: TGTGCCAGCTCACTAGGACAGTCCCACGAGCAGTACTTC. The full variable domain, with the rest looked up from reference TRBV18 and TRBJ2-7, is NAGVMQNPRHLVRRRGQEARLRCSPMKGHSHVYWYRQLPEEGLKFMVYLQKENIIDESGMPKERFSAEFPKEGPSILRIQQVVRGDSAAYFCASSLGQSHEQYFGPGTRLTVT.